The 19 T cell receptor beta chains in this list originate from one sample, sequenced in a study of OX40 agonist ivuxolimab in advanced cancers. Assay: immunoSEQ multiplex PCR; the TCRdb copy retains only in-frame clones and omits some. Of some 100,000 clones in the sample, 85% to 95% were seen once. Sequencing used CD4+ or CD8+ T cells sorted from blood, obtained in a trial of the OX40 agonist ivuxolimab. Receptors were obtained from an adult with an advanced solid tumor such as melanoma, head and neck, liver or kidney cancer.

This clone was seen only once. V usage is TRBV11-3 and J usage is TRBJ2-5; possible D gene TRBD2, 6 bases. Deletions cut 5 bases from V and 5 bases from J, with 9 bases between. This CDR3 comprises 12 residues. Germline V CDR1 and CDR2: SGHNT, YENEEA. CDR3 nucleotides: TGTGCCAGCAGCCCGGAGGGTGAGACCCAGTACTTC. Protein: CASSPEGETQYF. Complete variable domain (other parts from reference TRBV11-3 and TRBJ2-5): EAGVVQSPRYKIIEKKQPVAFWCNPISGHNTLYWYLQNLGQGPELLIRYENEEAVDDSQLPKDRFSAERLKGVDSTLKIQPAELGDSAVYLCASSPEGETQYFGPGTRLLVL.

J is TRBJ2-1 and V is TRBV29-1, with 12 bases lining up with TRBD2. V was pared by 2 bases and J by 4 bases, with 6 bases of the junction left unmatched. The CDR3 spans 16 residues. Germline V gives CDR1 SQVTM, CDR2 ANQGSEA. The CDR3 spells CSVEPTSGGPYNEQFF. The CDR3 DNA reads as TGCAGCGTTGAACCAACTAGCGGGGGGCCTTACAATGAGCAGTTCTTC.

The CDR3 spells CASSPGGEETQYF. The CDR3 DNA is TGTGCCAGCTCACCCGGGGGGGAAGAGACCCAGTACTTC. The gene calls are TRBV18 and TRBJ2-5; 8 positions match TRBD2. This CDR3 is 13 amino acids long. With 3 bases clipped from V and 3 bases from J, the junction kept 0 bases outside the gene matches. Per germline, CDR1 KGHSH and CDR2 LQKENI.

The chain couples TRBV5-1 to TRBJ2-7, with a possible D match to TRBD2 (6 bases). The germline V gene has CDR1 SGHRS and CDR2 YFSETQ. The CDR3 has 15 residues. The V end was cut by 0 bases, the J end by 5 bases, with 15 bases between. CDR3 in amino acids: CASSLGGLGRNEQYF. The CDR3 region has the DNA TGCGCCAGCAGCTTGGGGGGACTCGGACGGAACGAGCAGTACTTC.

The V and J genes are TRBV2 and TRBJ2-3, with D tentatively TRBD2 (5 bases). Germline V gene lookup returns CDR1 SNHLY and CDR2 FYNNEI. The CDR3 runs to 15 residues. With 1 base removed from V and 8 bases from J, the gap between germline ends came to 16 bases. The CDR3 nucleotides read TGTGCCAGCAGTGAAGTACCCACAGTTGCGGGTACGCAGTATTTT. Encoded protein: CASSEVPTVAGTQYF.

This CDR3 is CASSQDWGKDEKLFF. DNA for the CDR3: TGCGCCAGCAGCCAAGATTGGGGGAAGGATGAAAAACTGTTTTTT. The rearrangement uses TRBV4-3 and TRBJ1-4; D is possibly TRBD1 (5 bases). Germline CDR1 LGHNA, CDR2 YSLEER. The CDR3 covers 15 residues. Trimming stripped 0 bases from V and 6 bases from J, with 11 bases between.

The chain employs TRBV18 and TRBJ2-3, with D perhaps TRBD2 (5 bases). The V end was cut by 3 bases, the J end by 8 bases, with 15 bases between. This CDR3 is 14 amino acids long. Germline lookup yields CDR1 KGHSH and CDR2 LQKENI. The CDR3 loop reads CASSPGVGLGTQYF. In DNA form, the CDR3 reads TGTGCCAGCTCACCGGGAGTCGGGCTAGGTACGCAGTATTTT.

J is TRBJ2-3 and V is TRBV15; 9 nucleotides line up with TRBD1. Germline CDR1 reads LNHNV; CDR2 reads YYDKDF (reference sequence). V gave up 3 bases and J gave up 8 bases; unmatched junction bases: 15. This CDR3 has 17 amino acids. CDR3 coding DNA: TGTGCCACCAGCAGGGAGAAGACAGGGGGGATCCTGGGTACGCAGTATTTT. It yields the protein CATSREKTGGILGTQYF.

The chain employs TRBV5-1 and TRBJ2-5, with D perhaps matching TRBD1 (6 bases). The DNA matches TRBJ2-7 better at its end, which makes the J call doubtful. This CDR3 has 13 residues. The germline gives CDR1 SGHRS, CDR2 YFSETQ. In DNA form, the CDR3 reads TGCGCCAGCAGCTTCAAACAGGGCTACGAGCAGTACTTC. Protein: CASSFKQGYEQYF.

CDR3 loop: CASSYGTSGSGNEQFF. DNA for the CDR3: TGTGCCAGCAGTTATGGGACTAGCGGGAGTGGTAATGAGCAGTTCTTC. J is TRBJ2-1 and V is TRBV6-6, with 14 bases fitting TRBD2. The CDR3 length is 16 residues. Germline CDR1 and CDR2: MNHNY and SVGAGI (reference sequence). V trimming: 3 bases; J trimming: 7 bases; junction bases outside the gene matches: 5.

This clone was observed a handful of times. CDR3 sequence reads: CASSPGGLGETQYF. The CDR3 coding sequence is TGTGCCAGCAGCCCGGGGGGGCTGGGAGAGACCCAGTACTTC. V and J are TRBV14 and TRBJ2-5; 8 bases fit TRBD2. CDR3 length: 14 residues. The junction had 5 bases not matched to a gene; V was cut back by 4 bases and J by 4 bases. The germline gives CDR1 SGHDN, CDR2 FVKESK. Together with reference TRBV14 and TRBJ2-5, the CDR3 gives the full variable domain: EAGVTQFPSHSVIEKGQTVTLRCDPISGHDNLYWYRRVMGKEIKFLLHFVKESKQDESGMPNNRFLAERTGGTYSTLKVQPAELEDSGVYFCASSPGGLGETQYFGPGTRLLVL.

The chain uses TRBV6-1 and TRBJ2-5; perhaps TRBD1 as D (6 bases). The ends were cut back, 6 bases at V and 5 bases at J, with 16 bases in the middle. Germline CDR1 and CDR2: MNHNS and SASEGT. The CDR3 sequence is 14 residues long. The CDR3 loop reads CASSRQAGGETQYF. CDR3 coding DNA: TGTGCCAGCAGCAGACAGGCCGGTGGGGAGACCCAGTACTTC.

This sequence joins TRBV15 and TRBJ2-1; 12 bases map to TRBD2. The V gene end was trimmed by 2 bases and the J gene end by 9 bases; junction bases not matched to a gene: 5. CDR1 and CDR2 from the germline V gene are LNHNV and YYDKDF (reference sequence). The CDR3 has 15 amino acids. The DNA for the CDR3 is TGTGCCACCAGCAGACTAGCGGGAGGGCCGGGTGAGCAGTTCTTC. This translates into CATSRLAGGPGEQFF.

V usage is TRBV6-6 and J usage is TRBJ1-3, with no clear D. The CDR3 loop spans 12 amino acids. Looked up from germline, CDR1 is MNHNY and CDR2 is SVGAGI (reference sequence). V lost 6 bases to trimming and J lost 4 bases, with 7 bases between them. The CDR3, as DNA: TGTGCCAGCAGGCCCCACGGAAACACCATATATTTT. It specifies CASRPHGNTIYF.

The rearrangement links TRBV28 to TRBJ1-5, with TRBD1 as a possible D gene (6 bases). The CDR3 totals 13 residues. V gave up 7 bases and J gave up 3 bases, with 10 bases separating them. Germline CDR1 reads MDHEN; CDR2 reads SYDVKM. The CDR3 DNA reads TGTGCCAGCAAGACAGGTCTCAATCAGCCCCAGCATTTT. It translates to CASKTGLNQPQHF.

Concerning this clone itself: Other DNA sequences in the same sample also yield this CDR3. The V call is TRBV7-8, the J call TRBJ2-7; 10 nucleotides line up with TRBD1. Germline V gives CDR1 SGHVS, CDR2 FQNEAQ. V dropped 2 bases and J dropped 4; count of bases not matched to a gene: 2. The CDR3 spans 14 residues. CDR3 coding DNA: TGTGCCAGCAGCTTACGGGACAGGGGATACGAGCAGTACTTC. Protein: CASSLRDRGYEQYF.

The chain carries TRBV19 and TRBJ2-1; 7 bases are a match to TRBD2. This CDR3 is 16 amino acids long. The germline V gene encodes CDR1 LNHDA and CDR2 SQIVND (reference sequence). J was trimmed by 5 bases and V by 3 bases; bases with no gene match: 10. CDR3 coding DNA: TGTGCCAGTAGTATTGGGAGGGCTAGCGGAAACAATGAGCAGTTCTTC. Amino acids: CASSIGRASGNNEQFF. Full variable domain (rest looked up from reference TRBV19 and TRBJ2-1): DGGITQSPKYLFRKEGQNVTLSCEQNLNHDAMYWYRQDPGQGLRLIYYSQIVNDFQKGDIAEGYSVSREKKESFPLTVTSAQKNPTAFYLCASSIGRASGNNEQFFGPGTRLTVL.

The chain recombines TRBV20-1 with TRBJ2-5; D is undetermined. The germline V gene has CDR1 DFQATT and CDR2 SNEGSKA (reference sequence). V dropped 6 bases and J dropped 5 bases, with 10 bases sitting between them. The CDR3 totals 11 residues. As DNA, the CDR3 is TGCAGTGCCCCCGGTCGGGAGACCCAGTACTTC. Residues: CSAPGRETQYF.

The chain couples TRBV2 to TRBJ2-1; a weak D match, TRBD2 (6 bases). Germline V CDR1 and CDR2: SNHLY, FYNNEI. Trimming took 5 bases from V and 6 from J, leaving 17 bases between them. CDR3 length: 15 amino acids. The CDR3 DNA sequence: TGTGCCAGCAGTCCAGAGGGCGGGATTGGCAATGAGCAGTTCTTC. This translates into CASSPEGGIGNEQFF.